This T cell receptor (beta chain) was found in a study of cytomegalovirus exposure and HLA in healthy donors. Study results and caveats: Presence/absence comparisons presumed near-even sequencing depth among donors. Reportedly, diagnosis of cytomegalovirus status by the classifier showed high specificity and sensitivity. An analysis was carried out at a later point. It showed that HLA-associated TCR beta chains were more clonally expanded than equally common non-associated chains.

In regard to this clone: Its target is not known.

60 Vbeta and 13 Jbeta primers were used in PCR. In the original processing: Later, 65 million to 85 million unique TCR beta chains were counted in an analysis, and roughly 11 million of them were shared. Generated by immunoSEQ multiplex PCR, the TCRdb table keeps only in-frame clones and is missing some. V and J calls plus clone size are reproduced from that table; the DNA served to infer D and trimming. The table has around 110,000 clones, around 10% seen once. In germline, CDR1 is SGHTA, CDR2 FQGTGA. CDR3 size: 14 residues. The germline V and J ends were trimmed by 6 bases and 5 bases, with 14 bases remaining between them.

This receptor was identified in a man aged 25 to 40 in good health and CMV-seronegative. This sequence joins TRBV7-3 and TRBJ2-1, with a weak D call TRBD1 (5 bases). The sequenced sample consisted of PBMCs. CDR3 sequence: CASRSGSVNNEQFF. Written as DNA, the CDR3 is TGTGCCAGCAGATCAGGGTCGGTTAACAATGAGCAGTTCTTC.